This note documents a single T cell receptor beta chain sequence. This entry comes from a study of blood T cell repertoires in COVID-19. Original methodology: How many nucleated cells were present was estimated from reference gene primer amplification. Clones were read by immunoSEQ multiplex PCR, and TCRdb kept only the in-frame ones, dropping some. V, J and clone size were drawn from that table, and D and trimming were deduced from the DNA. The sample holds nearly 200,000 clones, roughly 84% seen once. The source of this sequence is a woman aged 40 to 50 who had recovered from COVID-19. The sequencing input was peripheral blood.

The CDR3 DNA is TGTGCCAGCAGCTCCCCGCGGCTTGGTCGGAGTGGGCAGTTCTTC. This encodes CASSSPRLGRSGQFF. V gene TRBV7-9 combines with J gene TRBJ2-1; unclear D gene. CDR3 length equals 15 residues. The germline V gene encodes CDR1 SEHNR and CDR2 FQNEAQ (reference sequence). V lost 4 bases and J lost 12, with 22 bases in between.